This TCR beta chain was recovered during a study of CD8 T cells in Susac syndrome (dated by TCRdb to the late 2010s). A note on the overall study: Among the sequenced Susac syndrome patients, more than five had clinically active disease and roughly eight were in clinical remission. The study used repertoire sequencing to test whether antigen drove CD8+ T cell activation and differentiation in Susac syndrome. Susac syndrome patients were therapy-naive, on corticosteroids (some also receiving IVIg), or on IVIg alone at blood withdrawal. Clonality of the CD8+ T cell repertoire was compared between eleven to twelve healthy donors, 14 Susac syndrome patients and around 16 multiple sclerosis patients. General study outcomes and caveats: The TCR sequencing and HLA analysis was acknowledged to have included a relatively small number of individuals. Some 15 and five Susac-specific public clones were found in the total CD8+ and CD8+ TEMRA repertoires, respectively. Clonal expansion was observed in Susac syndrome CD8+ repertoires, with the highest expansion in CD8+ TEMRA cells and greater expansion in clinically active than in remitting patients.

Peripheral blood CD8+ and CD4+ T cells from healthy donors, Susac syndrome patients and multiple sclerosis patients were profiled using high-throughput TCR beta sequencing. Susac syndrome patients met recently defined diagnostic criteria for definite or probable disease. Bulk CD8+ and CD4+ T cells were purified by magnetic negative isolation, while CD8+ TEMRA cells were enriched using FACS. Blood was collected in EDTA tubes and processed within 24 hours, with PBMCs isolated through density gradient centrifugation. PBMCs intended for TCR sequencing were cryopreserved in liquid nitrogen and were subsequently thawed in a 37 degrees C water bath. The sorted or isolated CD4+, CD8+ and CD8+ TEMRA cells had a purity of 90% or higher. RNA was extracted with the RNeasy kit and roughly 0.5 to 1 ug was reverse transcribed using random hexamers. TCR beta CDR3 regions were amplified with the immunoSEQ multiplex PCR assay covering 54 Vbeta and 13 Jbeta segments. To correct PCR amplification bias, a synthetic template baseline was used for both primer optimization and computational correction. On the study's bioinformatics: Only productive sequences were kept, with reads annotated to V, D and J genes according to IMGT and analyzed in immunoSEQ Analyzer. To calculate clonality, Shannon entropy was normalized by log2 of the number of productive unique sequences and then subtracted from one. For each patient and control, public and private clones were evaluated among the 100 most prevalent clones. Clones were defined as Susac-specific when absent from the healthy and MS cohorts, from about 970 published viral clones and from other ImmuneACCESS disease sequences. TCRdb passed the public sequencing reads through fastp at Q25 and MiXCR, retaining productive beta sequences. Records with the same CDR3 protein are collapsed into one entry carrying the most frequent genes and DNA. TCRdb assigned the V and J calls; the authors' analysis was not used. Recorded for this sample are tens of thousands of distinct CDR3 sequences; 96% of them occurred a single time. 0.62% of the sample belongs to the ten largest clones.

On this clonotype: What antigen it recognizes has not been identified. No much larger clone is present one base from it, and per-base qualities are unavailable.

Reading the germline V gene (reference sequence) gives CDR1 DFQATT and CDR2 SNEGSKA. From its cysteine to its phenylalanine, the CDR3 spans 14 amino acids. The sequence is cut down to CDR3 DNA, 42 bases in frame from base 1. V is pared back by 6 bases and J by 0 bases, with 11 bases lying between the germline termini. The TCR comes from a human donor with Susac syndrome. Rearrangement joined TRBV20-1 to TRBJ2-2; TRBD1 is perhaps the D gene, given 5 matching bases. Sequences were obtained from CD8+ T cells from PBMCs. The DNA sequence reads TGCAGTGCGACTGGGGCAGCGAACACCGGGGAGCTGTTTTTT. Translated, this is CSATGAANTGELFF.